The 14 T cell receptor beta chains given below trace back to one sample, sequenced in a study of glioma-infiltrating T cells. Using RNA template, CDR3s of TCR alpha and beta were amplified with iRepertoire arm-PCR. Each CDR3 protein gets one entry after TCRdb re-called the multiplex PCR reads with MiXCR. Of more than 85,000 distinct CDR3 sequences in the sample, less than 30% were seen once. Sequenced: glioma tissue, nonneoplastic brain tissue, or PBMCs (not recorded which). The receptors originated from a human donor with low-grade glioma or glioblastoma, undergoing nonglioma brain surgery, or in good health (not recorded which).

Of note for this clonotype: Since a much larger clone is just one base distant, this may be a read error. The V gene is TRBV29-1, the J gene TRBJ1-1, with D perhaps matching TRBD1 (6 bases). The CDR3 totals 13 residues. Deletions cut 7 bases from V and 2 bases from J, with 14 bases between. The germline V gene encodes CDR1 SQVTM and CDR2 ANQGSEA. The CDR3 protein is CSAGYRENTEAFF. Here the CDR3 DNA reads TGCAGCGCTGGATACAGGGAAAACACTGAAGCTTTCTTT.

This clonotype was seen at least ten times. CDR3 DNA: TGTGCCAGCAGTTTACCCCCCTCGGGCTACACCTTC. This encodes CASSLPPSGYTF. The chain employs TRBV27 and TRBJ1-2; D uncertain. Trimming cost V 2 bases and J 8 bases, with 9 bases left between them. This CDR3 has 12 amino acids. Germline CDR1 reads MNHEY; CDR2 reads SMNVEV (reference sequence).

V usage is TRBV29-1 and J usage is TRBJ1-1; D remains ambiguous. This CDR3 region has 13 residues. Germline CDR1 is SQVTM and CDR2 is ANQGSEA. Trimming removed 4 bases at V and 4 bases at J, with 13 bases between. The CDR3: CSVVEDGSTEAFF. The CDR3 coding sequence is TGCAGCGTTGTAGAGGACGGGTCCACTGAAGCTTTCTTT.

Points on this clonotype: At one end the junction does not follow the germline gene, possibly because of a read error. V gene TRBV5-1 combines with J gene TRBJ2-3; 7 bases line up with TRBD1. The germline CDR1 and CDR2 sequences are SGHRS and YFSETQ. CDR3 size: 15 residues. The CDR3: CARSFTGDPADTQYF. The CDR3 DNA is TGCGCCAGGAGCTTCACAGGGGACCCCGCAGATACGCAGTATTTT. The variable domain in full, completed from reference TRBV5-1 and TRBJ2-3, reads KAGVTQTPRYLIKTRGQQVTLSCSPISGHRSVSWYQQTPGQGLQFLFEYFSETQRNKGNFPGRFSGRQFSNSRSEMNVSTLELGDSALYLCARSFTGDPADTQYFGPGTRLTVL.

This clonotype was found many times. This rearrangement joins TRBV18 to TRBJ1-1; a weak D match, TRBD1 (6 bases). CDR1 is KGHSH and CDR2 is LQKENI in the germline V gene. This CDR3 region has 12 residues. V gave up 3 bases and J gave up 8 bases, with 10 bases separating them. Here the CDR3 DNA reads TGTGCCAGCTCACCGATTCAGGGGGAAGCTTTCTTT. The encoded protein is CASSPIQGEAFF.

This clonotype showed up many times. The chain combines TRBV4-3 with TRBJ1-4; D gene uncertain. This CDR3 spans 15 amino acids. Germline-derived CDR1 and CDR2 are LGHNA and YSLEER. Trimming took off 3 bases at V and 7 bases at J, with 15 bases between the two ends. The chain's CDR3 is CASSHVRGGPEKLFF. The CDR3 region has the DNA TGCGCCAGCAGCCACGTTAGAGGCGGTCCTGAAAAACTGTTTTTT.

This clonotype was picked up many times. This sequence joins TRBV29-1 and TRBJ2-1; 7 bases fit TRBD2. V shed 6 bases and J 15 bases; nucleotides not matched to a gene: 26. Germline-derived CDR1 and CDR2 are SQVTM and ANQGSEA. The CDR3 runs to 16 residues. CDR3: CSVLGRTISGGTPGFF. As DNA, the CDR3 is TGCAGCGTCCTTGGGAGGACAATATCCGGGGGGACTCCGGGGTTCTTC.

This clonotype was seen repeatedly, ten times or more. V is TRBV20-1 and J is TRBJ1-2; the D is unclear. The CDR3 sequence is 12 residues long. With 3 bases removed from V and 8 bases from J, the gap between germline ends came to 13 bases. Germline CDR1 reads DFQATT; CDR2 reads SNEGSKA (reference sequence). The CDR3 nucleotides read TGCAGTGCTAGTCTCCGGAGTCGGGGCTACACCTTC. Protein product: CSASLRSRGYTF.

The chain employs TRBV29-1 and TRBJ2-2; 7 nucleotides agree with TRBD1. CDR1 and CDR2 from the germline V gene are SQVTM and ANQGSEA. CDR3 length equals 13 residues. DNA for the CDR3: TGCAGTTCCCGGGCAGGGGGCACCGGGGAGCTGTTTTTT. This encodes CSSRAGGTGELFF.

The table lists this clonotype with many counts. The rearrangement links TRBV20-1 to TRBJ2-7; D gene unclear. In germline, CDR1 is DFQATT, CDR2 SNEGSKA (reference sequence). This CDR3 has 12 amino acids. V lost 6 bases and J lost 2, with 11 bases in between. CDR3 sequence reads: CSARTNTYEQYF. DNA for the CDR3: TGCAGTGCCAGAACTAACACCTACGAGCAGTACTTC.

In this sample, this clonotype turned up many times. The chain couples TRBV20-1 to TRBJ2-1, with D possibly matching TRBD2 (5 bases). CDR1 and CDR2 from the germline V gene are DFQATT and SNEGSKA (reference sequence). The CDR3 is 15 amino acids. V gave up 0 bases and J gave up 7 bases, with 16 bases separating them. CDR3 sequence reads: CSARDPAGPGNEQFF. The CDR3 DNA sequence: TGCAGTGCTAGAGATCCGGCGGGTCCGGGGAATGAGCAGTTCTTC.

The chain carries TRBV5-1 and TRBJ2-7; D could derive from TRBD1 or TRBD2 (5 bases each). The CDR3 spans 13 residues. The V gene lost 7 bases and the J gene lost 4 bases, with 15 bases spanning the gap. Germline V gives CDR1 SGHRS, CDR2 YFSETQ. The CDR3 DNA is TGCGCCAGCGGCCGGGACGGTTCGTACGAGCAGTACTTC. The encoded protein is CASGRDGSYEQYF. Looking up the rest from reference TRBV5-1 and TRBJ2-7 gives the full variable domain: KAGVTQTPRYLIKTRGQQVTLSCSPISGHRSVSWYQQTPGQGLQFLFEYFSETQRNKGNFPGRFSGRQFSNSRSEMNVSTLELGDSALYLCASGRDGSYEQYFGPGTRLTVT.

This clonotype was seen ten or more times. This chain uses TRBV30 with TRBJ1-1, with D maybe TRBD1 (5 bases). Germline lookup yields CDR1 GTSNPN and CDR2 SVGIG (reference sequence). V was trimmed by 5 bases and J by 1 base, leaving 14 bases between them. The length of the CDR3 is 14 residues. CDR3 residues: CAWGGGKGNTEAFF. CDR3 DNA sequence: TGTGCCTGGGGTGGGGGTAAGGGGAACACTGAAGCTTTCTTT.

This clonotype turned up a few times. This chain joins TRBV5-6 and TRBJ2-7; D remains unclear. The length of the CDR3 is 15 residues. Trimming took off 3 bases at V and 2 bases at J, with 15 bases between the two ends. Per the germline V gene, CDR1 is SGHDT and CDR2 is YYEEEE. In DNA, the CDR3 is TGTGCCAGCAGCTCGGGCGGTCCATACACCTACGAGCAGTACTTC. Protein: CASSSGGPYTYEQYF.